This T cell receptor beta chain was profiled in a study of PD-1 blockade in classical Hodgkin lymphoma. Sequencing used immunoSEQ multiplex PCR; TCRdb keeps in-frame clones, though not all of them. The profile shows about 26,000 clones, roughly 62% of them singletons. Overall study results and limits: Exclusion was applied to patients who started nivolumab under 1 year after ASCT. Healthy donors were reported to have higher baseline TCR diversity than newly diagnosed patients. Unlike CD8+ TCR diversity, which did not rise significantly by C4D1, CD4+ TCR diversity did. It was among complete responders that baseline diversity resembled that of newly diagnosed patients.

Germline V CDR1 and CDR2: LNHDA, SQIVND (reference sequence). V trimming: 3 bases; J trimming: 5 bases; junction bases outside the gene matches: 9. The CDR3 totals 15 residues. This clone appeared a few times. Its antigen remains unidentified. In every patient, relapse followed autologous stem cell transplantation, while exposure to brentuximab vedotin differed. This clonotype was sampled from a human donor with classical Hodgkin lymphoma. The sequencing used peripheral blood mononuclear cells (PBMCs), collected before the second cycle of nivolumab. V is TRBV19 and J is TRBJ2-7; TRBD2 aligns across 8 bases. CDR3 nucleotides: TGTGCCAGTAGTATGGGTGCGAGCGGGGGCAACGAGCAGTACTTC. Its translation: CASSMGASGGNEQYF.